This TCR beta chain originates from a study of blood T cell repertoires in COVID-19. Across the study: The study drew acute and convalescent COVID-19 samples from the United States, Italy and Spain.

Data came from immunoSEQ multiplex PCR; TCRdb stores just in-frame clones and leaves some out. The sample yields 360,000 or so clones, around nine tenths seen once. Participants had their cohort set by participant-reported clinical history. CDR3 length equals 15 residues. Germline assignment: CDR1 SQVTM and CDR2 ANQGSEA. V lost 1 base and J lost 8; bases outside the gene matches: 9. The material sequenced was PBMCs or T cells enriched from blood (not recorded which). V gene TRBV29-1 combines with J gene TRBJ2-1, with TRBD2 matching over 9 bases. This sequence was found in a woman in her 30s who had been exposed to COVID-19. The CDR3 nucleotides are TGCAGCGTTGAAGTAGGGCTAGCGGGACGGGATGAGCAGTTCTTC. Its protein is CSVEVGLAGRDEQFF.